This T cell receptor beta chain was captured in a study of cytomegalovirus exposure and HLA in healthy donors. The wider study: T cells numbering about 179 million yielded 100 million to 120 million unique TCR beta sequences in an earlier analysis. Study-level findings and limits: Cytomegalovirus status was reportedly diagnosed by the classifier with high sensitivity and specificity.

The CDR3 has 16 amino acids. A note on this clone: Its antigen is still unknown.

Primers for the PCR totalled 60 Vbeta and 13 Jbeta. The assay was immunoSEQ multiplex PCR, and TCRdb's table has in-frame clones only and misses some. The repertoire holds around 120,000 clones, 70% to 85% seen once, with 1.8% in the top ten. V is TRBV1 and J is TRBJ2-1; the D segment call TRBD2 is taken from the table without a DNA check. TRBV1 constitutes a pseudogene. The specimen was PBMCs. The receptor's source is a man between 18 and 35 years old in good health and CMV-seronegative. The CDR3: CTSSLLRGGRYNEQFF. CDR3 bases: TGCACCAGCAGCTTACTGAGGGGGGGGCGATACAATGAGCAGTTCTTC.